The next 13 T cell receptor beta chains were all read from a single sample in a study of T cell responses to AZD1222 COVID-19 vaccine (dated by TCRdb to about 2021). This specimen's time point label, interpreted: about 28 days (+/-7) after the second vaccine dose. In the paper's terms, the treatment or condition label means: meningococcal conjugate vaccine given as trial control. Receptor amplification or capture employed the immunoSEQ multiplex PCR assay. The table comes from immuneACCESS by way of TCRdb, which keeps in-frame sequences with V and J called. Part of the clones is missing from these tables; in studies checked, under half for an unresolved V gene and the rest for unknown reasons. The sample yields about 120,000 clones; more than 80% were counted once. Clones ranked in the top ten supply roughly 4.2% of the sample. Sequencing was performed on peripheral blood, taken 28 days after the second dose of the MenACWY control vaccine. These receptors were taken from an adult who received the MenACWY meningococcal vaccine as a control.

CDR3 nucleotide sequence: TGTGCCAGCTCGCGCGGAAATGAGCAGTTCTTC. Protein: CASSRGNEQFF. V is TRBV18 and J is TRBJ2-1, with unresolved D. V lost 6 bases to trimming and J lost 7 bases, with 7 bases between them. Germline CDR1 KGHSH, CDR2 LQKENI. The CDR3 is 11 residues long.

This clone was counted a single time. This chain uses TRBV7-9 with TRBJ2-5; TRBD1 agrees at 8 bases. Germline lookup yields CDR1 SEHNR and CDR2 FQNEAQ (reference sequence). The CDR3 length is 18 residues. V dropped 4 bases and J dropped 4; count of bases not matched to a gene: 17. The DNA for the CDR3 is TGTGCCAGCAGCTGGACAGGGATCGTATCGGGCTTTGGAGAGACCCAGTACTTC. Its translation: CASSWTGIVSGFGETQYF. Full variable domain (outside the CDR3, taken from reference TRBV7-9 and TRBJ2-5): DTGVSQNPRHKITKRGQNVTFRCDPISEHNRLYWYRQTLGQGPEFLTYFQNEAQLEKSRLLSDRFSAERPKGSFSTLEIQRTEQGDSAMYLCASSWTGIVSGFGETQYFGPGTRLLVL.

The chain employs TRBV10-3 and TRBJ1-1, with 7 bases matching TRBD1. From germline, CDR1 is ENHRY and CDR2 SYGVKD. The CDR3 has 15 residues. The junction had 5 bases not matched to a gene; V was cut back by 4 bases and J by 0 bases. The CDR3 protein is CAISGRDSLNTEAFF. For the CDR3, the DNA is TGTGCCATCAGTGGACGGGACAGCCTGAACACTGAAGCTTTCTTT.

This chain connects TRBV19 to TRBJ1-1; D may be TRBD1 (5 bases). CDR1 and CDR2 from the germline V gene are LNHDA and SQIVND (reference sequence). V lost 6 bases to trimming and J lost 10 bases, with 18 bases between them. CDR3 length: 13 residues. The CDR3 is CASRLAGGEIAFF. The CDR3 DNA is TGTGCCAGTAGACTCGCGGGAGGGGAGATAGCTTTCTTT.

The gene calls are TRBV7-6 and TRBJ1-6; maybe TRBD1 (6 bases). Germline CDR1 and CDR2: SGHVS and FNYEAQ. The CDR3 totals 16 residues. Deletions cut 8 bases from V and 6 bases from J, with 20 bases between. CDR3 region: CASGGRGTARNSPLHF. The CDR3 DNA sequence: TGTGCCAGCGGGGGGCGCGGAACAGCCCGTAATTCACCCCTCCACTTT.

The rearrangement joins TRBV5-4 to TRBJ1-6; 8 bases are shared with TRBD1. The CDR3 is 14 amino acids. V was clipped by 1 base and J by 10 bases; unmatched bases: 4. CDR1 SGHNT and CDR2 YYREEE come from the germline V gene (reference sequence). For the CDR3, the DNA is TGTGCCAGCAGCTTGACAGGGGGGAGGTCACCCCTCCACTTT. Translation: CASSLTGGRSPLHF.

In DNA, the CDR3 is TGTGCCATCAATTTGAGCGGATACGAGCAGTACTTC. Its protein product is CAINLSGYEQYF. This chain connects TRBV10-3 to TRBJ2-7; D is possibly TRBD2 (5 bases). The CDR3 extends over 12 amino acids. V lost 7 bases and J lost 4, with 11 bases in between. Germline loops: CDR1 ENHRY, CDR2 SYGVKD.

CDR3: CASSQGGETQYF. Here the CDR3 DNA reads TGTGCCAGCTCACAGGGGGGAGAGACCCAGTACTTC. The V call is TRBV18, the J call TRBJ2-5; D may match TRBD1 or TRBD2 (6 bases each). This CDR3 spans 12 amino acids. Germline CDR1 and CDR2: KGHSH and LQKENI. Between the trimmed V and J ends, which lost 4 bases and 4 bases, there was a span of 7 bases.

The chain recombines TRBV18 with TRBJ2-5; D is undetermined. The CDR3 totals 13 residues. Germline CDR1 reads KGHSH; CDR2 reads LQKENI. V was pared by 3 bases and J by 1 base, with 6 bases between. The DNA of the CDR3 is TGTGCCAGCTCACCCAGTGTCCAAGAGACCCAGTACTTC. This encodes CASSPSVQETQYF.

The V call is TRBV27, the J call TRBJ1-4; D might be TRBD1 (6 bases). Germline V CDR1 and CDR2: MNHEY, SMNVEV (reference sequence). Deletions cut 6 bases from V and 8 bases from J, with 16 bases between. There are 14 residues in the CDR3. The CDR3 nucleotides are TGTGCCAGCAGCCTACAGGGCCTCACGGAAAAACTGTTTTTT. Translating it yields CASSLQGLTEKLFF. Full variable domain (remainder filled in from reference TRBV27 and TRBJ1-4): EAQVTQNPRYLITVTGKKLTVTCSQNMNHEYMSWYRQDPGLGLRQIYYSMNVEVTDKGDVPEGYKVSRKEKRNFPLILESPSPNQTSLYFCASSLQGLTEKLFFGSGTQLSVL.

This clone was counted between two and nine times. This chain uses TRBV23-1 with TRBJ1-3; weak D call: TRBD1 (6 bases). TRBV23-1 is an ORF; its function is uncertain. The CDR3 consists of 18 residues. V was shortened by 2 bases and J by 0 bases, with 17 bases between the two germline ends. CDR3 coding DNA: TGCGCCAGCAGTCAAGATACCCCGGGACATCACTCTGGAAACACCATATATTTT. Protein sequence: CASSQDTPGHHSGNTIYF.

This chain joins TRBV27 and TRBJ2-2, with a tentative D call TRBD2 (6 bases). Germline CDR1 is MNHEY and CDR2 is SMNVEV (reference sequence). There are 14 residues in the CDR3. The V gene lost 5 bases and the J gene lost 2 bases, with 9 bases spanning the gap. In DNA form, the CDR3 reads TGTGCCAGCAGTGTAGGACTAAACACCGGGGAGCTGTTTTTT. This encodes CASSVGLNTGELFF.

The rearrangement uses TRBV11-2 and TRBJ2-1, with D maybe TRBD1 (7 bases). This CDR3 has 15 amino acids. V lost 5 bases to trimming and J lost 6 bases, with 17 bases between them. Germline V CDR1 and CDR2: SGHAT, FQNNGV. In nucleotides, the CDR3 is TGTGCCAGCAGCCCGACGGCGGGACAGCTCAATGAGCAGTTCTTC. Its protein is CASSPTAGQLNEQFF.